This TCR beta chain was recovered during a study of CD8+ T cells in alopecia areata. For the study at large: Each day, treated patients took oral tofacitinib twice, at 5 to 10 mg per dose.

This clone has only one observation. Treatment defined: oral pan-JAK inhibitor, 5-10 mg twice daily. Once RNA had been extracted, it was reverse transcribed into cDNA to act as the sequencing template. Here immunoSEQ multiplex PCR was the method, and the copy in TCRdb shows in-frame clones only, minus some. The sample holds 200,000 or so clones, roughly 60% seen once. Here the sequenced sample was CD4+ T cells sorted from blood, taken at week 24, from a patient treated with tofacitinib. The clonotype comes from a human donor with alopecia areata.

CDR3 residues: CASSSAGYGNIQYF. DNA for the CDR3: TGTGCCAGCAGCTCGGCGGGTTACGGAAACATTCAGTACTTC. The rearrangement links TRBV7-2 to TRBJ2-4; possible D gene TRBD2, 5 bases. Germline CDR1 reads SGHTA; CDR2 reads FQGNSA. The CDR3 is made up of 14 amino acids. V was pared by 4 bases and J by 6 bases, with 13 bases between.